Listed below are T cell receptor beta chains from one sample, sequenced in a study of CD8+CD57+ T cells in acquired aplastic anemia. TCRdb re-analysed the reads in MiXCR, keeping a single row per CDR3 protein. Among about 420,000 distinct CDR3 sequences listed, roughly 68% were seen once. Material for sequencing was sorted CD4+, CD8+, or CD8+CD57+ T cells (not recorded which) from PBMCs. All receptors derive from a human donor in good health, serving as a control. Both conserved end residues are part of each CDR3. A D gene is named only where the DNA matches it firmly. Expanded clones get a size class; other rows say once, few or many, or leave the size out.

D: .
size: once
J: TRBJ2-5
V: TRBV7-2
CDR3: CASSSRDGYQETQYF
DNA: TGTGCCAGCAGCTCCCGGGACGGATACCAAGAGACCCAGTACTTC

D: TRBD2
size: .
J: TRBJ2-1
V: TRBV15
CDR3: CATAGLAGGEQFF
DNA: TGTGCCACCGCGGGACTAGCGGGGGGTGAGCAGTTCTTC

D: TRBD1
size: many
J: TRBJ1-4
V: TRBV20-1
CDR3: CSASIQGATNEKLFF
DNA: TGCAGTGCTAGTATACAGGGGGCAACTAATGAAAAACTGTTTTTT

D: .
size: .
J: TRBJ2-5
V: TRBV7-2
CDR3: CASSLYTGSGQPQYF
DNA: TGTGCCAGCAGCCTCTATACAGGGAGCGGTCAGCCCCAGTACTTC

D: .
size: few
J: TRBJ1-1
V: TRBV10-3
CDR3: CAIRGGGDAFF
DNA: TGTGCCATCAGGGGGGGCGGCGATGCTTTCTTT

D: .
size: .
J: TRBJ2-7
V: TRBV10-3
CDR3: CAISESGGRYEQYF
DNA: TGTGCCATCAGTGAGTCGGGCGGAAGATACGAGCAGTACTTC

D: TRBD2
size: .
J: TRBJ2-5
V: TRBV24-1
CDR3: CATSNWEGEDTQYF
DNA: TGTGCCACCAGTAATTGGGAGGGAGAAGATACCCAGTATTTC

D: .
size: .
J: TRBJ1-2
V: TRBV12-3/TRBV12-4
CDR3: CASSLRVYTF
DNA: TGTGCCAGCAGTTTAAGGGTTTACACCTTC

D: TRBD1
size: many
J: TRBJ2-5
V: TRBV13
CDR3: CASSLEGGQGRTQYF
DNA: TGTGCCAGCAGCTTAGAAGGGGGACAGGGGCGGACCCAGTACTTC

D: .
size: .
J: TRBJ1-6
V: TRBV20-1
CDR3: CSASLGLGTPLHF
DNA: TGCAGTGCTAGTTTGGGACTTGGTACACCCCTCCACTTT

D: TRBD2
size: .
J: TRBJ2-7
V: TRBV20-1
CDR3: CSASKSGGLYEQYF
DNA: TGCAGTGCTAGTAAAAGCGGGGGTTTATACGAGCAGTACTTC

D: TRBD1
size: .
J: TRBJ2-7
V: TRBV12-3/TRBV12-4
CDR3: CASRLPGQGYEQYF
DNA: TGTGCCAGCAGACTCCCGGGACAGGGCTACGAGCAGTACTTC

D: TRBD1
size: once
J: TRBJ2-7
V: TRBV6-6
CDR3: CASSYPGQGGYEQYF
DNA: TGTGCCAGCAGTTACCCGGGACAGGGGGGCTACGAGCAGTACTTC

D: TRBD1
size: many
J: TRBJ1-1
V: TRBV6-5
CDR3: CASSYSRTGDTEAFF
DNA: TGTGCCAGCAGTTACTCGCGGACAGGGGACACTGAAGCTTTCTTT

D: TRBD1
size: .
J: TRBJ2-7
V: TRBV12-3/TRBV12-4
CDR3: CASSLDRTGVVYEQYF
DNA: TGTGCCAGCAGTTTAGACCGTACAGGGGTGGTCTACGAGCAGTACTTC

D: .
size: many
J: TRBJ1-1
V: TRBV20-1
CDR3: CSARARRTEAFF
DNA: TGCAGTGCTAGAGCTCGTCGGACTGAAGCTTTCTTT

D: .
size: few
J: TRBJ1-5
V: TRBV5-1
CDR3: CASSSEPGQPQHF
DNA: TGCGCCAGCAGCAGTGAGCCTGGACAGCCCCAGCATTTT

D: .
size: few
J: TRBJ2-6
V: TRBV15
CDR3: CATTPAGIGANVLTF
DNA: TGTGCCACCACCCCGGCAGGGATCGGGGCCAACGTCCTGACTTTC

D: TRBD2
size: .
J: TRBJ2-1
V: TRBV10-3
CDR3: CAISPSGSSSYTDQFF
DNA: TGTGCCATCAGTCCTAGCGGCAGCAGCTCCTACACTGACCAGTTCTTC

D: .
size: .
J: TRBJ1-1
V: TRBV2
CDR3: CASSEGFQAFF
DNA: TGTGCCAGCAGTGAAGGGTTCCAAGCTTTCTTT

D: TRBD1
size: once
J: TRBJ1-6
V: TRBV2
CDR3: CASSRGQGHSSPHHF
DNA: TGTGCCAGCAGTAGAGGACAGGGGCATAGTTCACCCCACCACTTT

D: .
size: .
J: TRBJ2-5
V: TRBV19
CDR3: CASSRAEQETQYF
DNA: TGTGCCAGTAGTAGGGCAGAACAAGAGACCCAGTACTTC

D: .
size: .
J: TRBJ2-1
V: TRBV7-9
CDR3: CASSSTALVENEQFF
DNA: TGTGCCAGCAGCTCAACCGCACTAGTAGAGAATGAGCAGTTCTTC

D: .
size: .
J: TRBJ1-5
V: TRBV12-3/TRBV12-4
CDR3: CASSYRHGSPQHF
DNA: TGTGCCAGCAGCTACCGACATGGTTCCCCCCAGCATTTT

D: TRBD2
size: .
J: TRBJ2-5
V: TRBV15
CDR3: CATSRALAETQYF
DNA: TGTGCCACCAGCAGGGCACTAGCGGAGACCCAGTACTTC

D: .
size: .
J: TRBJ2-7
V: TRBV7-8
CDR3: CASKTWEAEEETQF
DNA: TGTGCCAGCAAAACATGGGAGGCAGAAGAAGAGACCCAGTTC

D: .
size: .
J: TRBJ2-7
V: TRBV7-2
CDR3: CASSTPTGRRHSQYF
DNA: TGTGCCAGCAGCACGCCAACGGGACGGAGACATTCACAGTACTTC

D: TRBD1
size: once
J: TRBJ1-2
V: TRBV2
CDR3: CASSGGGQGRRYGYTF
DNA: TGTGCCAGCAGTGGAGGGGGCCAGGGTCGGCGCTATGGCTACACCTTC

D: TRBD1
size: many
J: TRBJ1-1
V: TRBV29-1
CDR3: CSVAQGGAMNTEAFF
DNA: TGCAGCGTTGCTCAGGGGGGGGCCATGAACACTGAAGCTTTCTTT

D: .
size: .
J: TRBJ1-1
V: TRBV19
CDR3: CASSEALDNAKAFF
DNA: TGTGCCAGCAGCGAGGCCCTTGATAATGCTAAAGCTTTCTTT

D: .
size: once
J: TRBJ2-7
V: TRBV20-1
CDR3: CSVSPGAGSQYF
DNA: TGCAGTGTTAGCCCCGGGGCAGGGTCCCAGTACTTC

D: TRBD2
size: .
J: TRBJ2-3
V: TRBV7-8
CDR3: CASSARGGDQHPQYF
DNA: TGTGCCAGCAGCGCCCGGGGAGGGGACCAGCATCCGCAGTATTTT

D: .
size: .
J: TRBJ1-1
V: TRBV20-1
CDR3: CSATTLGTKAFF
DNA: TGCAGTGCGACGACCTTAGGGACTAAAGCTTTCTTT

D: TRBD1
size: .
J: TRBJ1-2
V: TRBV19
CDR3: CASNRDRGRVAYTF
DNA: TGTGCCAGTAACCGGGACAGGGGGCGCGTCGCCTACACCTTC

D: .
size: .
J: TRBJ1-6
V: TRBV2
CDR3: CVSRPRGEGPLYF
DNA: TGTGTCAGCAGACCCCGCGGGGAAGGGCCACTCTACTTT

D: .
size: few
J: TRBJ2-3
V: TRBV2
CDR3: CASSATGFGTDTQYF
DNA: TGTGCCAGCAGTGCAACAGGATTTGGTACAGATACGCAGTATTTT

D: .
size: many
J: TRBJ1-1
V: TRBV10-3
CDR3: CAISDQGPTEAFF
DNA: TGTGCCATCAGTGATCAGGGGCCCACTGAAGCTTTCTTT

D: TRBD1
size: .
J: TRBJ1-2
V: TRBV9
CDR3: CASSPTGGVGYTYTF
DNA: TGTGCCAGCAGCCCCACAGGGGGGGTTGGCTACACCTACACCTTC

D: TRBD1
size: few
J: TRBJ1-1
V: TRBV2
CDR3: CASTRDRVTNTEAFF
DNA: TGTGCCAGCACCCGCGACAGGGTCACGAACACTGAAGCTTTCTTT

D: .
size: many
J: TRBJ1-1
V: TRBV7-3
CDR3: CASSTRPNTEAFF
DNA: TGTGCCAGCAGCACACGTCCGAACACTGAAGCTTTCTTT

D: .
size: .
J: TRBJ1-6
V: TRBV7-2
CDR3: CASSLPLSPPHF
DNA: TGTGCCAGCAGCCTACCCCTTTCGCCCCCCCACTTT

D: .
size: .
J: TRBJ2-7
V: TRBV2
CDR3: CASSEAQANEQYF
DNA: TGTGCCAGCAGTGAAGCCCAGGCGAACGAGCAGTACTTC

D: .
size: few
J: TRBJ1-1
V: TRBV15
CDR3: CATSRGGVDTEAFF
DNA: TGTGCCACCAGCAGAGGTGGGGTGGACACTGAAGCTTTCTTT

D: .
size: .
J: TRBJ2-5
V: TRBV10-3
CDR3: CATSPGRPPLGQETQYF
DNA: TGTGCCACCAGTCCAGGTCGGCCCCCCCTGGGCCAAGAGACCCAGTACTTC

D: TRBD1
size: many
J: TRBJ2-7
V: TRBV20-1
CDR3: CSARDRTYEQYF
DNA: TGCAGTGCTAGGGACAGGACCTACGAGCAGTACTTC

D: .
size: .
J: TRBJ2-3
V: TRBV9
CDR3: CASSLSGLVTQYF
DNA: TGTGCCAGCAGCCTGTCCGGATTAGTTACGCAGTATTTT

D: TRBD2
size: .
J: TRBJ2-1
V: TRBV7-6
CDR3: CASSLARAGYNEQQFF
DNA: TGTGCCAGCAGCTTAGCGCGAGCGGGGTACAATGAGCAGCAGTTCTTC

D: .
size: .
J: TRBJ1-5
V: TRBV12-3/TRBV12-4
CDR3: CATSIGKQKQHF
DNA: TGTGCCACCAGTATAGGGAAACAAAAACAGCATTTT

D: .
size: .
J: TRBJ2-3
V: TRBV7-2
CDR3: CASSYKARGGIDIQYF
DNA: TGTGCCAGCAGCTATAAAGCTAGAGGTGGCATAGATATTCAGTATTTT

D: TRBD1
size: .
J: TRBJ2-3
V: TRBV19
CDR3: CASSRKTGTEETQYF
DNA: TGTGCCAGCAGTAGAAAGACAGGGACAGAAGAGACCCAGTATTTT

D: TRBD1
size: .
J: TRBJ1-6
V: TRBV4-3
CDR3: CASRDGDRGNSPLHF
DNA: TGCGCCAGCCGGGATGGGGACAGGGGAAATTCACCCCTCCACTTT

D: .
size: .
J: TRBJ1-5
V: TRBV15
CDR3: CASSSGGGNQPQFF
DNA: TGTGCCAGCAGCTCGGGGGGGGGCAACCAGCCGCAGTTTTTT

D: .
size: .
J: TRBJ2-1
V: TRBV7-3
CDR3: CASGGLGQGEQFF
DNA: TGTGCCAGCGGAGGACTAGGACAGGGTGAGCAGTTCTTC

D: .
size: many
J: TRBJ1-1
V: TRBV20-1
CDR3: CSAVGGTEAFF
DNA: TGCAGTGCTGTAGGGGGCACTGAAGCTTTCTTT

D: TRBD2
size: once
J: TRBJ2-1
V: TRBV10-3
CDR3: CAISESASGSPASLYF
DNA: TGTGCCATCAGTGAGTCAGCTAGCGGCAGCCCGGCTTCTCTGTACTTC